This TCR beta chain was recovered during a study of CD4 and CD8 cells across lung adenocarcinoma regions. The CDR3 is 14 amino acids. Germline V gives CDR1 MNHNS, CDR2 SASEGT. V was clipped by 1 base and J by 7 bases, with 11 bases between them. This clonotype showed up many times. TCRdb re-derived calls from the PCR reads in MiXCR, one entry per CDR3 protein. The sample records some 9,600 distinct CDR3 sequences, approximately 48% being singletons. Donors had localized lung adenocarcinoma, a non-small cell lung cancer. The material sequenced was CD4+ T cells from the margin of a lung tumor. This clonotype originated in a female donor with lung adenocarcinoma. The CD4 and CD8 labels of this study may be unreliable. This chain links TRBV6-1 with TRBJ1-5; no clear D gene. CDR3 amino acids: CASSEGRIGQPQHF. CDR3 sequence (DNA): TGTGCCAGCAGTGAAGGTAGAATCGGGCAGCCCCAGCATTTT.